Presented here are 15 T cell receptor beta chains from one specimen sequenced in a study of blood T cell repertoires in COVID-19. Using immunoSEQ multiplex PCR, the repertoire was profiled, and TCRdb retains in-frame clones only, with some absent. The sample includes approximately 180,000 clones, 70% to 90% of them seen just once. Material for sequencing was peripheral blood. Receptors originate from a man in his sixties with acute or convalescent COVID-19.

This clone has a handful of counts. The chain links TRBV19 to TRBJ1-4; D ambiguous. V was pared by 3 bases and J by 3 bases, with 8 bases between. This CDR3 region has 14 residues. Germline V gene lookup returns CDR1 LNHDA and CDR2 SQIVND (reference sequence). The CDR3 sequence is CASSIGNSNEKLFF. DNA of the CDR3: TGTGCCAGTAGTATCGGGAATTCTAATGAAAAACTGTTTTTT.

The rearrangement joins TRBV5-6 to TRBJ2-2; D might be TRBD2 (5 bases). The CDR3 totals 17 residues. CDR1 and CDR2 from the germline V gene are SGHDT and YYEEEE. Trimming shortened V by 2 bases and J by 5 bases, and 19 bases separated the two germline ends. For the CDR3, the DNA is TGTGCCAGCAGCTTTCGGGGTTCCGTGATGGGGACCGGGGAGCTGTTTTTT. Its translation: CASSFRGSVMGTGELFF.

This rearrangement joins TRBV9 to TRBJ2-7, with 9 bases that match TRBD2. V shed 3 bases, J shed 4 bases, and the junction held 11 bases outside the gene matches. CDR1 is SGDLS and CDR2 is YYNGEE in the germline V gene. There are 16 residues in the CDR3. CDR3 in amino acids: CASSAATGGRVYEQYF. The CDR3 region has the DNA TGTGCCAGCAGCGCCGCCACGGGCGGGAGGGTTTACGAGCAGTACTTC.

V gene TRBV4-1 combines with J gene TRBJ2-2; the match to TRBD2 covers 7 bases. V shed 3 bases and J 3 bases; nucleotides not matched to a gene: 10. Germline CDR1 and CDR2: MGHRA and YSYEKL. This CDR3 is 17 amino acids long. Written as DNA, the CDR3 is TGCGCCAGCAGCCATCGAACTGGACTAGGTGACACCGGGGAGCTGTTTTTT. Its translation: CASSHRTGLGDTGELFF.

The chain recombines TRBV6-2 or TRBV6-3 with TRBJ1-2; D remains unclear. V was shortened by 5 bases and J by 8 bases, with 24 bases between the two germline ends. This CDR3 has 16 amino acids. CDR1 and CDR2 from the germline V gene are MNHEY and SVGEGT. The CDR3 bases are TGTGCCAGCAGTCTCCGGGAGGCGGTAGATTATGGGGGCTACACCTTC. It specifies CASSLREAVDYGGYTF.

The chain employs TRBV24-1 and TRBJ2-2, with TRBD2 matching over 7 bases. V dropped 4 bases and J dropped 4; count of bases not matched to a gene: 2. The CDR3 runs to 14 residues. Germline-derived CDR1 and CDR2 are KGHDR and SFDVKD. The CDR3 reads CATSDPGGTGELFF. Written as DNA, the CDR3 is TGTGCCACCAGTGACCCGGGAGGCACCGGGGAGCTGTTTTTT.

The chain is built from TRBV7-9 and TRBJ2-1; 8 positions match TRBD1. This CDR3 contains 14 residues. J gave up 6 bases and V 4 bases, and 5 bases lay outside the gene matches. Germline V gene sequence: CDR1 SEHNR, CDR2 FQNEAQ (reference sequence). The CDR3 DNA follows: TGTGCCAGCAGCTCGGACAGGGTTGCCAATGAGCAGTTCTTC. Protein product: CASSSDRVANEQFF. The full variable domain, completed using reference TRBV7-9 and TRBJ2-1, is DTGVSQNPRHKITKRGQNVTFRCDPISEHNRLYWYRQTLGQGPEFLTYFQNEAQLEKSRLLSDRFSAERPKGSFSTLEIQRTEQGDSAMYLCASSSDRVANEQFFGPGTRLTVL.

This clone has more than one count but fewer than ten. The chain combines TRBV5-8 with TRBJ2-1, with TRBD2 matching 8 bases. The CDR3 runs 18 residues. V shed 4 bases, J shed 0 bases, and the junction held 12 bases outside the gene matches. Germline CDR1 SGHTS, CDR2 YDEGEE. The CDR3 DNA sequence: TGTGCCAGCAGCCGCGGACTAGCATCTTCGAGCTCCTACAATGAGCAGTTCTTC. Translated: CASSRGLASSSSYNEQFF.

This clone was recorded a few times. CDR3 loop: CASSVQLAGVGMNEQFF. Written as DNA, the CDR3 is TGCGCCAGCAGCGTACAACTAGCGGGAGTAGGTATGAATGAGCAGTTCTTC. The chain employs TRBV5-1 and TRBJ2-1; 11 positions match TRBD2. Germline values: CDR1 SGHRS, CDR2 YFSETQ. The V gene end was trimmed by 4 bases and the J gene end by 7 bases; junction bases not matched to a gene: 13. The CDR3 is 17 residues long.

The V call is TRBV6-5, the J call TRBJ1-5; TRBD1 agrees at 7 bases. The CDR3 is made up of 15 amino acids. Germline trimming cut 6 bases from V and 2 bases from J; bases unmatched to any gene: 7. The germline V gene has CDR1 MNHEY and CDR2 SVGAGI. The CDR3 bases are TGTGCCAGCAGACCCGACAGGGCGGGCAATCAGCCCCAGCATTTT. This sequence encodes CASRPDRAGNQPQHF.

The chain uses TRBV10-3 and TRBJ2-3; 10 bases line up with TRBD1. Germline-derived CDR1 and CDR2 are ENHRY and SYGVKD. With 6 bases clipped from V and 4 bases from J, the junction kept 1 base outside the gene matches. The CDR3 consists of 13 residues. The CDR3: CAIRGTGADTQYF. In DNA, the CDR3 is TGTGCCATCAGAGGGACAGGGGCAGATACGCAGTATTTT.

The chain uses TRBV18 and TRBJ1-5; no reliable D call. V was cut by 3 bases and J by 3 bases, with 6 bases left in between. The V gene's germline CDR1 is KGHSH and CDR2 LQKENI. This CDR3 has 13 residues. CDR3 sequence reads: CASSPGLNQPQHF. The CDR3 region has the DNA TGTGCCAGCTCACCGGGCCTCAATCAGCCCCAGCATTTT. The full variable domain, its missing parts supplied by reference TRBV18 and TRBJ1-5, is NAGVMQNPRHLVRRRGQEARLRCSPMKGHSHVYWYRQLPEEGLKFMVYLQKENIIDESGMPKERFSAEFPKEGPSILRIQQVVRGDSAAYFCASSPGLNQPQHFGDGTRLSIL.

The rearrangement uses TRBV19 and TRBJ1-3; TRBD1 matches 7 bases. There are 14 residues in the CDR3. Germline V gene data show CDR1 as LNHDA and CDR2 as SQIVND (reference sequence). V lost 9 bases, J lost 8 bases, and 13 bases stayed unmatched. DNA of the CDR3: TGTGCCAGCAGGACAGGAACAAGGCAATACACCATATATTTT. The encoded protein is CASRTGTRQYTIYF.

CDR3 protein: CASSLPGTGSGNTIYF. CDR3 DNA sequence: TGCGCCAGCAGCCTTCCCGGGACAGGCTCTGGAAACACCATATATTTT. The V gene is TRBV5-1, the J gene TRBJ1-3, with 8 bases lining up with TRBD1. The CDR3 contains 16 residues. Germline loops: CDR1 SGHRS, CDR2 YFSETQ. Losses at the gene ends were 4 bases for V and 0 bases for J; bases not matched to a gene: 6.

V gene TRBV18 combines with J gene TRBJ2-7; TRBD1 aligns across 7 bases. Trimming took 6 bases from V and 4 from J; bases not matched to a gene: 12. The CDR3 runs 15 residues. In germline, CDR1 is KGHSH, CDR2 LQKENI. CDR3 in DNA: TGTGCCAGCTCCCACGGGACAGACAATCATTACGAGCAGTACTTC. This encodes CASSHGTDNHYEQYF.